This T cell receptor beta chain was identified in a study of memory CD4+ T cells and cytomegalovirus serostatus. The CDR3 has 13 amino acids. Looked up from germline, CDR1 is SGHDT and CDR2 is YYEEEE. V lost 4 bases, J lost 7 bases, and 15 bases lay in between. Assay: immunoSEQ multiplex PCR; the TCRdb copy retains only in-frame clones and omits some. The sample yields tens of thousands of clones, around three quarters seen once. The sort gate was single viable CD3+CD4+CD8-CD45RO+ cells for memory CD4+ T cells. Donors' CMV status reflects serum IgG against pp150, pp28, p38, p52. The sequencing sample was made of memory CD4+ T cells from blood. The sequence was collected from an adult in good health and CMV-seronegative. The chain joins TRBV5-6 to TRBJ2-7, with D unclear. This chain's CDR3 is CASSPGRLNEQYF. The CDR3 nucleotides read TGTGCCAGCAGCCCTGGACGGTTGAATGAGCAGTACTTC.